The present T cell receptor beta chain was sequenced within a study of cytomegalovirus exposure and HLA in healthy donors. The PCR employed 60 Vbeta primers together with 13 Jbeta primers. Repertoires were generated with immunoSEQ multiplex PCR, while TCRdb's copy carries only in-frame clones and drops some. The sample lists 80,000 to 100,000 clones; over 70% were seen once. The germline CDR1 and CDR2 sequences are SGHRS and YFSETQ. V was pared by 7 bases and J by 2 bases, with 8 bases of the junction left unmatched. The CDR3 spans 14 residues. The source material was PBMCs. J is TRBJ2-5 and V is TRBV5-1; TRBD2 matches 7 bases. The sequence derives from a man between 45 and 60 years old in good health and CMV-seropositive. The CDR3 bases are TGCGCCAGCCGCACAGCGGGGTCACAAGAGACCCAGTACTTC. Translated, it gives CASRTAGSQETQYF.